This T cell receptor beta chain derives from a study of T cell responses to AZD1222 COVID-19 vaccine. Profiled with immunoSEQ multiplex PCR; TCRdb holds only in-frame clones, not every one. This repertoire shows some 81,000 clones, 75% to 95% found once; its top ten account for roughly 10%. The input for sequencing was peripheral blood, taken 28 days after the second AZD1222 dose. This sequence was found in an adult who received the AZD1222 COVID-19 vaccine.

CDR3 DNA: TGTGCCAGCAGTTACCGGGAGGGTAGCGGGGTCTATGGCTACACCTTC. This gives the protein CASSYREGSGVYGYTF. The gene calls are TRBV6-5 and TRBJ1-2; D remains ambiguous. Looked up from germline, CDR1 is MNHEY and CDR2 is SVGAGI. The V end lost 2 bases, the J end lost 4 bases, and 17 bases lay between the germline ends. This CDR3 region has 16 residues.